The rows below give T cell receptor beta chains drawn from one sample of a study of T-cell memory formation after mild COVID-19. From the 5' RACE reads, TCRdb called clonotypes with MiXCR, one entry per CDR3 protein. The sample has roughly 110,000 distinct CDR3 sequences; 12% are singletons. The sample taken for sequencing was PBMCs or a T cell subset sorted from them (not recorded which). All receptors derive from an adult woman who had mild COVID-19 (a few samples of this study predate the infection). Cell type and time point are not known. Both conserved end residues are part of each CDR3. A D gene is named only where the DNA matches it firmly. A clone size is listed for some rows: how often the clone was seen (once, few, many), or a class if it is expanded.

v_call: TRBV9
j_call: TRBJ2-1
clone_size: -
d_call: -
cdr3_nt: TGTGCCAGCAGCGCCCCGGGACTGCCTGGGAATGAGCAGTTCTTC
cdr3_aa: CASSAPGLPGNEQFF

v_call: TRBV20-1
j_call: TRBJ1-1
clone_size: few
d_call: -
cdr3_nt: TGCAGTGCTAGAGCAGGGAACACTGAAGCTTTCTTT
cdr3_aa: CSARAGNTEAFF

v_call: TRBV28
j_call: TRBJ2-3
clone_size: -
d_call: TRBD2
cdr3_nt: TGTGCCAGCACCTCAGCGGGGTATGGAGCAGATACGCAGTATTTT
cdr3_aa: CASTSAGYGADTQYF

v_call: TRBV27
j_call: TRBJ2-1
clone_size: -
d_call: -
cdr3_nt: TGTGCCAGCAGTTTGTATCCGAGCTCCTACAATGAGCAGTTCTTC
cdr3_aa: CASSLYPSSYNEQFF

v_call: TRBV4-3
j_call: TRBJ2-3
clone_size: -
d_call: TRBD2
cdr3_nt: TGCGCCAGCAGCCAGGTGACTAGCGGGTCATATAGCACAGATACGCAGTATTTT
cdr3_aa: CASSQVTSGSYSTDTQYF

v_call: TRBV6-5
j_call: TRBJ1-1
clone_size: -
d_call: -
cdr3_nt: TGTGCCAGCAGTTCCGGACAGTTCACTGAAGCTTTCTTT
cdr3_aa: CASSSGQFTEAFF

v_call: TRBV27
j_call: TRBJ1-4
clone_size: few
d_call: TRBD1
cdr3_nt: TGTGCCAGCTCTAGGGCGGACAGGACCTCTAATGAAAAACTGTTTTTT
cdr3_aa: CASSRADRTSNEKLFF

v_call: TRBV7-2
j_call: TRBJ2-1
clone_size: -
d_call: -
cdr3_nt: TGTGCCAGCAGCTTTTCGGACAGAGAAATCTACAATGAGCAGTTCTTC
cdr3_aa: CASSFSDREIYNEQFF

v_call: TRBV11-1
j_call: TRBJ1-5
clone_size: -
d_call: -
cdr3_nt: TGTGCCAGCAGCCCACGGAACGGGGCAGGGCCCCAGCATTTT
cdr3_aa: CASSPRNGAGPQHF

v_call: TRBV6-6
j_call: TRBJ2-1
clone_size: -
d_call: -
cdr3_nt: TGTGCCACCTGGATTGGGGGCTCCTACAATGAGCAGTTCTTC
cdr3_aa: CATWIGGSYNEQFF

v_call: TRBV5-1
j_call: TRBJ2-7
clone_size: few
d_call: TRBD1
cdr3_nt: TGCGCCAGCAGCGTCACAGGGGGCGAGCAGTACTTC
cdr3_aa: CASSVTGGEQYF

v_call: TRBV29-1
j_call: TRBJ2-7
clone_size: many
d_call: TRBD2
cdr3_nt: TGCAGCGTTGGACTAGCGGGAACCTACGAGCAGTACTTC
cdr3_aa: CSVGLAGTYEQYF

v_call: TRBV12-3/TRBV12-4
j_call: TRBJ1-2
clone_size: -
d_call: TRBD1
cdr3_nt: TGTGCCAGCAGTTTCCGACAGGGGGCGCTTGGCTACACCTTC
cdr3_aa: CASSFRQGALGYTF

v_call: TRBV6-6
j_call: TRBJ1-5
clone_size: -
d_call: -
cdr3_nt: TGTGCCAGCACGCCGGTGAGCAATCAGCCCCAGCATTTT
cdr3_aa: CASTPVSNQPQHF

v_call: TRBV5-4
j_call: TRBJ1-5
clone_size: -
d_call: -
cdr3_nt: TGTGCCAGCAGCTCCGGGAGGGATCAGCCCCAGCATTTT
cdr3_aa: CASSSGRDQPQHF

v_call: TRBV30
j_call: TRBJ1-1
clone_size: few
d_call: -
cdr3_nt: TGTGCCTGGAGTGTCCCCCGGCGAAGGGCTGAAGCTTTCTTT
cdr3_aa: CAWSVPRRRAEAFF

v_call: TRBV9
j_call: TRBJ1-1
clone_size: few
d_call: -
cdr3_nt: TGTGCCAGCAGCCCCTATTCAACGCCGAACACTGAAGCTTTCTTT
cdr3_aa: CASSPYSTPNTEAFF

v_call: TRBV6-5
j_call: TRBJ1-1
clone_size: -
d_call: -
cdr3_nt: TGTGCCAGCAATTTTGGGGTTTCTACTGAAGCTTTCTTT
cdr3_aa: CASNFGVSTEAFF

v_call: TRBV7-8
j_call: TRBJ2-1
clone_size: -
d_call: -
cdr3_nt: TGTGCCAGCAGCTTCTACGGGGTGGGCTACAATGAGCAGTTCTTC
cdr3_aa: CASSFYGVGYNEQFF

v_call: TRBV6-5
j_call: TRBJ2-1
clone_size: many
d_call: TRBD2
cdr3_nt: TGTGCCAGCACCCTGGGACTACTCAAACTCCCGGACTTCAATGAGCAGTTCTTC
cdr3_aa: CASTLGLLKLPDFNEQFF

v_call: TRBV7-9
j_call: TRBJ2-7
clone_size: many
d_call: -
cdr3_nt: TGTGCCAGCAGCTTAGCCAACAGGGAGTCCTACGAGCAGTACTTC
cdr3_aa: CASSLANRESYEQYF

v_call: TRBV6-1
j_call: TRBJ2-5
clone_size: medium-sized
d_call: -
cdr3_nt: TGTGCCAGCAGTGAAGGATGGGAGACCCAGTACTTC
cdr3_aa: CASSEGWETQYF

v_call: TRBV24-1
j_call: TRBJ2-5
clone_size: once
d_call: -
cdr3_nt: TGTGCCTTCTTCAAGGGTCGGCAAGAGACCCAGTACTTC
cdr3_aa: CAFFKGRQETQYF

v_call: TRBV24-1
j_call: TRBJ2-1
clone_size: many
d_call: -
cdr3_nt: TGTGCCACCCGTCGGGGGGCGGGAAATGAGCAGTTCTTC
cdr3_aa: CATRRGAGNEQFF

v_call: TRBV7-9
j_call: TRBJ2-1
clone_size: many
d_call: -
cdr3_nt: TGTGCCAGCAGCCCGTCCCCCGCTACAGGTGTCTTCTCCTACAATGAGCAGTTCTTC
cdr3_aa: CASSPSPATGVFSYNEQFF

v_call: TRBV20-1
j_call: TRBJ2-1
clone_size: -
d_call: -
cdr3_nt: TGCAGTGCTAGAGACACCCGGGGGTACAGGTCTTACAATGAGCAGTTCTTC
cdr3_aa: CSARDTRGYRSYNEQFF

v_call: TRBV6-5
j_call: TRBJ2-1
clone_size: many
d_call: TRBD2
cdr3_nt: TGTGCCAGCAGAACCAGGACTAGCCCATACAATGAGCAGTTCTTC
cdr3_aa: CASRTRTSPYNEQFF

v_call: TRBV27
j_call: TRBJ2-3
clone_size: few
d_call: -
cdr3_nt: TGTGCCAGCAGTACCCTAGATGGACTTACGCAGTATTTT
cdr3_aa: CASSTLDGLTQYF

v_call: TRBV29-1
j_call: TRBJ2-7
clone_size: few
d_call: TRBD2
cdr3_nt: TGCAGCGTTGGGATATATCGGACTAGCGGCTACGAGCAGTACTTC
cdr3_aa: CSVGIYRTSGYEQYF

v_call: TRBV7-8
j_call: TRBJ2-3
clone_size: -
d_call: -
cdr3_nt: TGTGCCAGCAGCCTCCCAAGTCCCTCCACAGATACGCAGTATTTT
cdr3_aa: CASSLPSPSTDTQYF

v_call: TRBV10-3
j_call: TRBJ2-5
clone_size: few
d_call: -
cdr3_nt: TGTGCCATCAGTGAGAGATGGGTCCAAGAGACCCAGTACTTC
cdr3_aa: CAISERWVQETQYF

v_call: TRBV7-2
j_call: TRBJ1-1
clone_size: many
d_call: TRBD1
cdr3_nt: TGTGCCAGCACCCTCAGCGGACAGGCGATACCCTCCTTAAAGGGAAACACTGAAGCTTTCTTT
cdr3_aa: CASTLSGQAIPSLKGNTEAFF

v_call: TRBV5-1
j_call: TRBJ2-5
clone_size: few
d_call: -
cdr3_nt: TGCGCCAGCAGCCGGTGGAAGGGGGAGGAAGAGACCCAGTACTTC
cdr3_aa: CASSRWKGEEETQYF

v_call: TRBV9
j_call: TRBJ2-2
clone_size: few
d_call: -
cdr3_nt: TGTGCCAGCAGCGTAGAACAGGGAGCGGCCGGGGAGCTGTTTTTT
cdr3_aa: CASSVEQGAAGELFF

v_call: TRBV10-3
j_call: TRBJ2-4
clone_size: -
d_call: -
cdr3_nt: TGTGCCATCAGTGACACTGACATTCAGTACTTC
cdr3_aa: CAISDTDIQYF

v_call: TRBV9
j_call: TRBJ2-2
clone_size: few
d_call: TRBD2
cdr3_nt: TGTGCCAGCAGCGTTAGTGTCCGGGGGGAAAACACCGGGGAGCTGTTTTTT
cdr3_aa: CASSVSVRGENTGELFF

v_call: TRBV18
j_call: TRBJ1-2
clone_size: once
d_call: TRBD1
cdr3_nt: TGTGCCAGCTCATCGAGGACAGGGGCCGATGGCTACACCTTC
cdr3_aa: CASSSRTGADGYTF